This T cell receptor (beta chain) is from a study of blood T cell repertoires in COVID-19. Study overall: Whether acute or convalescent, the COVID-19 samples came from the United States, Italy and Spain. PBMCs, B-cell-depleted T cells, or T cells were the source of the cDNA or gDNA that made up the material.

Clones were read by immunoSEQ multiplex PCR, and TCRdb kept only the in-frame ones, dropping some. The top ten clones hold 4.5% to 6.5% of a sample with some 320,000 clones, around 86% of them seen once. Trimming pared 5 bases from V and 5 bases from J, leaving 15 bases between. Germline lookup yields CDR1 MDHEN and CDR2 SYDVKM. The CDR3 is 15 residues long. Sequencing was done on a sample of PBMCs or T cells enriched from blood (not recorded which). J is TRBJ2-2 and V is TRBV28; TRBD2 might be the D (6 bases). The TCR sequence derives from a man aged 55 to 70 who had recovered from COVID-19. CDR3 in amino acids: CASSPGTRDTGELFF. The CDR3 DNA reads as TGTGCCAGCAGTCCCGGGACTCGGGATACCGGGGAGCTGTTTTTT.